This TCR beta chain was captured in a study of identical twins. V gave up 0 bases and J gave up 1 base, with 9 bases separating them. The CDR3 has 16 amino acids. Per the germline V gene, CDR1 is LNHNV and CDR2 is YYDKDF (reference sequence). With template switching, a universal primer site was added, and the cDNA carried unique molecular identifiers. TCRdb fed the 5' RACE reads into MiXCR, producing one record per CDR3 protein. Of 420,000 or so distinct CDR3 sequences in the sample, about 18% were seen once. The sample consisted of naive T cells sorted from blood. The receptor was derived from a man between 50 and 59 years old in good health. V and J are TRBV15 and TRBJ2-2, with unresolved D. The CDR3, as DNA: TGTGCCACCAGCAGAGATCTGGCAGGGAACACCGGGGAGCTGTTTTTT. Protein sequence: CATSRDLAGNTGELFF.